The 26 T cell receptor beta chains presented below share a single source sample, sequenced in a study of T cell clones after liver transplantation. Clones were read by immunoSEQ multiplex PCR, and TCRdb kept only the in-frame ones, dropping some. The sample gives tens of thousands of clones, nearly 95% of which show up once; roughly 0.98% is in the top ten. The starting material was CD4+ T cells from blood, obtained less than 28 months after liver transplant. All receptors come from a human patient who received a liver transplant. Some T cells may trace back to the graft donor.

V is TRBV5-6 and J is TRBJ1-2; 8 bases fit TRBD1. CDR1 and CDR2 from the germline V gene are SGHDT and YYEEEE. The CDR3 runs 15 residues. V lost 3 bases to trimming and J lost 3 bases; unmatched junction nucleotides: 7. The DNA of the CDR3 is TGTGCCAGCAGCTCAATACCGGGACAGGACTATGGCTACACCTTC. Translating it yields CASSSIPGQDYGYTF.

CDR3 region: CASSQPGTSGVIEQFF. The DNA of the CDR3 is TGCGCCAGCAGCCAACCCGGGACTAGCGGAGTGATTGAGCAGTTCTTC. The chain combines TRBV4-3 with TRBJ2-1; the match to TRBD2 covers 11 bases. Germline CDR1 LGHNA, CDR2 YSLEER. The CDR3 consists of 16 residues. Losses at the gene ends were 2 bases for V and 9 bases for J; bases not matched to a gene: 9.

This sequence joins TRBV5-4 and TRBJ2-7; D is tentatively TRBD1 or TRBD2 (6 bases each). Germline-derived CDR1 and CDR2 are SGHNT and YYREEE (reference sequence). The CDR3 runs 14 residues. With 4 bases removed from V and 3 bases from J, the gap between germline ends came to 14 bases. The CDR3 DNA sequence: TGTGCCAGCAGCCTTGGGGGCGGGATCTACGAGCAGTACTTC. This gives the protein CASSLGGGIYEQYF.

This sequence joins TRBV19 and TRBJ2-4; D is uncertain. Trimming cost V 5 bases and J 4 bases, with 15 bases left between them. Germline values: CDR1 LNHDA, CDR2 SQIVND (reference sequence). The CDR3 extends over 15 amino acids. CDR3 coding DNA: TGTGCCAGTAGTCGTGACGGAGTGGGGAAAAACATTCAGTACTTC. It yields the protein CASSRDGVGKNIQYF.

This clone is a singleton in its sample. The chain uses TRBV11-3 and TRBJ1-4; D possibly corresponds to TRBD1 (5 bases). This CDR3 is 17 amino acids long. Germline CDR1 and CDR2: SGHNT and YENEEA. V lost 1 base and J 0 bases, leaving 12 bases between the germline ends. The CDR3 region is CASSLAMGRATNEKLFF. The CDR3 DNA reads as TGTGCCAGCAGCTTAGCAATGGGCAGGGCAACTAATGAAAAACTGTTTTTT.

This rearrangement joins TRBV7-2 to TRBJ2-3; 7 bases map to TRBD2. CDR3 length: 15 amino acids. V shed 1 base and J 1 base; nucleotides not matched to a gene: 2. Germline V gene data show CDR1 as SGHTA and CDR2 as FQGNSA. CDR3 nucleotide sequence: TGTGCCAGCAGCTTAGGCGGGAGTGGCACAGATACGCAGTATTTT. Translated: CASSLGGSGTDTQYF.

The DNA for the CDR3 is TGTGCCAGTAGTATAAACGGATCCCCCGTTGGCTACACCTTC. Translating it yields CASSINGSPVGYTF. V is TRBV19 and J is TRBJ1-2; D call uncertain. Trimming took off 2 bases at V and 7 bases at J, with 14 bases between the two ends. CDR1 is LNHDA and CDR2 is SQIVND in the germline V gene (reference sequence). The CDR3 spans 14 residues.

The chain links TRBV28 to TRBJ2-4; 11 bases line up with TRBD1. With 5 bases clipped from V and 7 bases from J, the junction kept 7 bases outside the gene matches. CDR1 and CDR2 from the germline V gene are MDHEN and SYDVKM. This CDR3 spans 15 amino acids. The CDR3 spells CASSLGQGAFNIQYF. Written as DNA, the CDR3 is TGTGCCAGCAGTCTCGGACAGGGGGCGTTTAACATTCAGTACTTC.

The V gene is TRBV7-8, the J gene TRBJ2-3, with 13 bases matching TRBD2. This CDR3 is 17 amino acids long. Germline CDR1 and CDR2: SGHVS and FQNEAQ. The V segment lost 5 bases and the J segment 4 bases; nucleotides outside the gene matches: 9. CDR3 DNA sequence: TGTGCCAGCAGCGCAAGGAGACTAGCGGGAGGAGCAGATACGCAGTATTTT. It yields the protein CASSARRLAGGADTQYF.

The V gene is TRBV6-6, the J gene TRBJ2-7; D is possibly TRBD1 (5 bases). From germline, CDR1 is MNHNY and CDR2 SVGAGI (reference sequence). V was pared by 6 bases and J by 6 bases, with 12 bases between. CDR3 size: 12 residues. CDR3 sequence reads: CASRQQELEQYF. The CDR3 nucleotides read TGTGCCAGCAGACAACAGGAGCTCGAGCAGTACTTC.

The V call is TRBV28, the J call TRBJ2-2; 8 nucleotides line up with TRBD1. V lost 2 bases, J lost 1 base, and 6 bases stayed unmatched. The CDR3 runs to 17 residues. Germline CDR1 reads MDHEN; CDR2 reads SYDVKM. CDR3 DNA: TGTGCCAGCAGTTTACTAGGACAGGGATGGAACACCGGGGAGCTGTTTTTT. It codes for CASSLLGQGWNTGELFF.

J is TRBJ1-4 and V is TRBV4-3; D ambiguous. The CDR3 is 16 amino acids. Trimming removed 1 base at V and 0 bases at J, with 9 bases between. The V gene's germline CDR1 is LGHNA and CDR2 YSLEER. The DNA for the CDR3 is TGCGCCAGCAGCCAAGGACGCGGGACAACTAATGAAAAACTGTTTTTT. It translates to CASSQGRGTTNEKLFF.

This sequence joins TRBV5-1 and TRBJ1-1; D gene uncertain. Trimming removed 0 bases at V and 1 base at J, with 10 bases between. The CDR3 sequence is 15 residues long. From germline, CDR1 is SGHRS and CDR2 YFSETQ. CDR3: CASSLDGRTNTEAFF. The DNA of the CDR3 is TGCGCCAGCAGCTTGGATGGCAGGACGAACACTGAAGCTTTCTTT.

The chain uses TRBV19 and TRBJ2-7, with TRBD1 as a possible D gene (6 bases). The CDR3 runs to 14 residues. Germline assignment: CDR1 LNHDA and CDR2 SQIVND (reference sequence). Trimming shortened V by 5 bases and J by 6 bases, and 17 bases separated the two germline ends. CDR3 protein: CASSRDPTRGEQYF. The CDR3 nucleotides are TGTGCCAGTAGTCGGGACCCAACCAGGGGCGAGCAGTACTTC.

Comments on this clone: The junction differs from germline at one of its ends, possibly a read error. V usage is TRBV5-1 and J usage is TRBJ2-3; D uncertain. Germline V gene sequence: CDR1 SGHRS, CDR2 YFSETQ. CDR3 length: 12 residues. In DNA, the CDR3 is TGCGCCAGCAGCTTGGTTTCGGACCGAAGTTTCTTT. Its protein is CASSLVSDRSFF.

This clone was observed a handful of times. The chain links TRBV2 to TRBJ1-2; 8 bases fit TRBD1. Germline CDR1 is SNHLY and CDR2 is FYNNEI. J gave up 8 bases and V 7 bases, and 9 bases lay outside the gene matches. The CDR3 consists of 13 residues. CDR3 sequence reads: CASTRGQVGGYTF. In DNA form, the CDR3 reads TGTGCCAGCACCAGGGGGCAGGTTGGAGGCTACACCTTC.

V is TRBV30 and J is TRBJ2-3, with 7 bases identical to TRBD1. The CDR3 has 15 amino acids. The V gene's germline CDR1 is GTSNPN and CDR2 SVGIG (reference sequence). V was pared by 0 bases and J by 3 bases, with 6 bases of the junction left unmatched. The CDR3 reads CAWSVKGGLTDTQYF. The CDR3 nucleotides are TGTGCCTGGAGTGTGAAAGGGGGCTTGACAGATACGCAGTATTTT. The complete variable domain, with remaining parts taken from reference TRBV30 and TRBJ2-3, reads SQTIHQWPATLVQPVGSPLSLECTVEGTSNPNLYWYRQAAGRGLQLLFYSVGIGQISSEVPQNLSASRPQDRQFILSSKKLLLSDSGFYLCAWSVKGGLTDTQYFGPGTRLTVL.

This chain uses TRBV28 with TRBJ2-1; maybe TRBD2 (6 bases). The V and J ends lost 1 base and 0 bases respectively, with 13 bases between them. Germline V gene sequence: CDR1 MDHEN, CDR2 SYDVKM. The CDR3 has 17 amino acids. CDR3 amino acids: CASSLYPAGSSYNEQFF. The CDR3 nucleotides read TGTGCCAGCAGTTTATATCCAGCGGGTAGCTCCTACAATGAGCAGTTCTTC.

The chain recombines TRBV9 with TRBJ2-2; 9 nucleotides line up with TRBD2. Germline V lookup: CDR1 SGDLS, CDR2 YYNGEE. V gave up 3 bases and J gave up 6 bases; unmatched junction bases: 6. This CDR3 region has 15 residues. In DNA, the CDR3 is TGTGCCAGCAGCGCGGTGGCTAGCGGGGCCGGGGAGCTGTTTTTT. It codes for CASSAVASGAGELFF.

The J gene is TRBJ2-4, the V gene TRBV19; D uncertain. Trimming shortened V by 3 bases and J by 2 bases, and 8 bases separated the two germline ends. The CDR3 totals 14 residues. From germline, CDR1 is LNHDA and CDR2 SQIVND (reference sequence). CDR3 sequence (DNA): TGTGCCAGTAGTATGTGGGAAACCAAAAACATTCAGTACTTC. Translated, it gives CASSMWETKNIQYF.

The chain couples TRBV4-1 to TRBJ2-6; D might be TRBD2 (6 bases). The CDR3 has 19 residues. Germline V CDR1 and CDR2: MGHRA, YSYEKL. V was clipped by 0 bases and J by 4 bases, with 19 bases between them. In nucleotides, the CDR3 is TGCGCCAGCAGCCAAGATCGGGAGCGGGTCGTAAGAGGGGCCAACGTCCTGACTTTC. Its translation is CASSQDRERVVRGANVLTF.

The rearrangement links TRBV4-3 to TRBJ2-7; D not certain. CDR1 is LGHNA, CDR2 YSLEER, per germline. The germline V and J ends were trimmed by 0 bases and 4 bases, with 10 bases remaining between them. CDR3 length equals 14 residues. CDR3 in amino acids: CASSQEAQTYEQYF. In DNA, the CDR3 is TGCGCCAGCAGCCAAGAAGCACAGACATACGAGCAGTACTTC.

CDR3 in DNA: TGTGCCAGCAGCTTGGGCGGACTCACAGATACGCAGTATTTT. It codes for CASSLGGLTDTQYF. The chain links TRBV5-4 to TRBJ2-3; perhaps TRBD2 as D (5 bases). CDR1 SGHNT and CDR2 YYREEE come from the germline V gene (reference sequence). CDR3 length equals 14 residues. Trimming took 0 bases from V and 2 from J, leaving 7 bases between them.

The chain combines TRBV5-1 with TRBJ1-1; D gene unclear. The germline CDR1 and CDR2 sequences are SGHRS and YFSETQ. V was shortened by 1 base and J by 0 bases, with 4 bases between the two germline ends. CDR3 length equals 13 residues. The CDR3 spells CASSLTVNTEAFF. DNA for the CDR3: TGCGCCAGCAGCTTGACGGTGAACACTGAAGCTTTCTTT.

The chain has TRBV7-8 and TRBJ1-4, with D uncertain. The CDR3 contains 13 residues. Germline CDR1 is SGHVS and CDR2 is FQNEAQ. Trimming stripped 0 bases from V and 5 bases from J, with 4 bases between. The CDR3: CASSLALNEKLFF. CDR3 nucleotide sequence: TGTGCCAGCAGCTTAGCCCTAAATGAAAAACTGTTTTTT. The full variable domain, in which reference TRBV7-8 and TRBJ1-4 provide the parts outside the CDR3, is GAGVSQSPRYKVAKRGQDVALRCDPISGHVSLFWYQQALGQGPEFLTYFQNEAQLDKSGLPSDRFFAERPEGSVSTLKIQRTQQEDSAVYLCASSLALNEKLFFGSGTQLSVL.

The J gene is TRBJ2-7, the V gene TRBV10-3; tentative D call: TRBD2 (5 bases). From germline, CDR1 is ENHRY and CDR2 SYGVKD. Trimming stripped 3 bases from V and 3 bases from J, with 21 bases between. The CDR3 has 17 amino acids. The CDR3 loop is CAISDPSNPGRDYEQYF. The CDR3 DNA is TGTGCCATCAGTGACCCATCAAACCCGGGCCGGGACTACGAGCAGTACTTC.